These 20 T cell receptor beta chains were sequenced from one sample in a study of T cell responses to AZD1222 COVID-19 vaccine. Only in-frame clones appear in the TCRdb table, and some are missing; sequencing was by immunoSEQ multiplex PCR. In the table there are 200,000 or so clones, around 94% of which are singletons. The source material was peripheral blood, sampled on day 0 of AZD1222 vaccination. The receptors shown here come from an adult in good health.

This clone was detected only once. CDR3 amino acids: CATSIRGVSDNEQFF. The DNA of the CDR3 is TGTGCCACCAGCATCAGGGGTGTAAGTGATAATGAGCAGTTCTTC. V and J are TRBV15 and TRBJ2-1, with D perhaps matching TRBD1 (6 bases). This CDR3 contains 15 residues. The V gene's germline CDR1 is LNHNV and CDR2 YYDKDF (reference sequence). The V and J ends lost 4 bases and 7 bases respectively, with 17 bases between them.

The V call is TRBV5-1, the J call TRBJ1-2, with a possible D match to TRBD1 (6 bases). The CDR3 sequence is 14 residues long. Trimming removed 4 bases from V and 4 bases from J, with 14 bases in between. Germline V gene data show CDR1 as SGHRS and CDR2 as YFSETQ. This CDR3 is CASSPGESSYGYTF. The DNA of the CDR3 is TGCGCCAGCAGCCCAGGGGAAAGTAGCTATGGCTACACCTTC.

For the CDR3, the DNA is TGTGCCAGCAGCCAATTTGTAAATTCACCCCTCCACTTT. Protein product: CASSQFVNSPLHF. The genes are TRBV3-1 (or the pseudogene TRBV3-2) and TRBJ1-6, with D unclear. This CDR3 comprises 13 residues. The V and J ends lost 2 bases and 7 bases respectively, with 6 bases between them. Germline V gives CDR1 LGHDT, CDR2 YNNKEL (reference sequence).

The rearrangement links TRBV7-2 to TRBJ2-7; weak D call: TRBD1 (5 bases). The CDR3 sequence is 14 residues long. Trimming pared 4 bases from V and 4 bases from J, leaving 14 bases between. Germline CDR1 and CDR2: SGHTA and FQGNSA. DNA of the CDR3: TGTGCCAGCAGCTACTCCAACAGGCCTTACGAGCAGTACGTC. This translates into CASSYSNRPYEQYV.

This chain uses TRBV4-1 with TRBJ1-4, with a tentative D call TRBD1 (6 bases). This CDR3 has 14 amino acids. Germline loops: CDR1 MGHRA, CDR2 YSYEKL. The V and J ends lost 1 base and 8 bases respectively, with 11 bases between them. The CDR3: CASSQARGAEKLFF. The DNA of the CDR3 is TGCGCCAGCAGCCAAGCCCGGGGGGCGGAAAAACTGTTTTTT.

This clone was seen only once. The chain joins TRBV7-2 to TRBJ2-1, with 14 bases fitting TRBD2. The CDR3 consists of 17 residues. In germline, CDR1 is SGHTA, CDR2 FQGNSA. After removal of 6 bases from V and 4 bases from J, the junction contained 8 bases not matched to a gene. DNA of the CDR3: TGTGCCAGCAGTACCCCGGGGACTAGCGGGAGTTACAATGAGCAGTTCTTC. Protein product: CASSTPGTSGSYNEQFF. Complete variable domain (other parts from reference TRBV7-2 and TRBJ2-1): GAGVSQSPSNKVTEKGKDVELRCDPISGHTALYWYRQSLGQGLEFLIYFQGNSAPDKSGLPSDRFSAERTGGSVSTLTIQRTQQEDSAVYLCASSTPGTSGSYNEQFFGPGTRLTVL.

The chain's CDR3 is CASSEFEQGSYEQYF. The CDR3 nucleotides read TGTGCCAGCAGTGAATTCGAACAGGGGTCCTACGAGCAGTACTTC. The chain joins TRBV6-1 to TRBJ2-7; 7 bases fit TRBD1. The CDR3 length is 15 residues. Germline CDR1 MNHNS, CDR2 SASEGT. The junction had 5 bases not matched to a gene; V was cut back by 2 bases and J by 1 base.

V usage is TRBV30 and J usage is TRBJ2-1; no firm D call. V was trimmed by 0 bases and J by 8 bases, leaving 5 bases between them. Germline V gene lookup returns CDR1 GTSNPN and CDR2 SVGIG (reference sequence). CDR3 length: 11 amino acids. This CDR3 reads CAWSVWDEQFF. The DNA of the CDR3 is TGTGCCTGGAGTGTCTGGGATGAGCAGTTCTTC.

The chain recombines TRBV2 with TRBJ1-4; no firm D call. V dropped 7 bases and J dropped 3 bases, with 3 bases sitting between them. CDR3 length: 11 residues. The germline V gene encodes CDR1 SNHLY and CDR2 FYNNEI. This CDR3 is CASTANEKLFF. CDR3 bases: TGTGCCAGCACCGCTAATGAAAAACTGTTTTTT.

The chain has TRBV7-3 and TRBJ2-5; D might be TRBD1 or TRBD2, each matching 5 bases. CDR1 and CDR2 (germline): SGHTA, FQGTGA. This CDR3 has 15 amino acids. Deletions cut 2 bases from V and 1 base from J, with 11 bases between. This CDR3 reads CASSLGTASQETQYF. CDR3 nucleotide sequence: TGTGCCAGCAGCTTAGGGACGGCAAGCCAAGAGACCCAGTACTTC.

This chain connects TRBV5-4 to TRBJ1-1; D possibly corresponds to TRBD1 (5 bases). Germline CDR1 reads SGHNT; CDR2 reads YYREEE (reference sequence). Trimming stripped 5 bases from V and 1 base from J, with 15 bases between. The CDR3 spans 15 residues. In DNA form, the CDR3 reads TGTGCCAGCAGTTCAGCCGGGACGGGGAACACTGAAGCTTTCTTT. This codes for CASSSAGTGNTEAFF.

A single count supports this clone. The CDR3 sequence: CASSEATARSQPQHF. The CDR3 DNA is TGTGCCAGCAGTGAAGCAACGGCCCGGTCTCAGCCCCAGCATTTT. The chain has TRBV2 and TRBJ1-5; no clear D gene. V shed 0 bases and J shed 6 bases, with 12 bases lying between them. From germline, CDR1 is SNHLY and CDR2 FYNNEI. The CDR3 has 15 residues. Together with reference TRBV2 and TRBJ1-5, the CDR3 gives the full variable domain: EPEVTQTPSHQVTQMGQEVILRCVPISNHLYFYWYRQILGQKVEFLVSFYNNEISEKSEIFDDQFSVERPDGSNFTLKIRSTKLEDSAMYFCASSEATARSQPQHFGDGTRLSIL.

V is TRBV27 and J is TRBJ2-7; 11 bases match TRBD2. Trimming removed 0 bases from V and 5 bases from J; junction bases left unmatched: 12. CDR3 length: 18 amino acids. The germline gives CDR1 MNHEY, CDR2 SMNVEV (reference sequence). CDR3: CASSLSVIAGGPRNEQYF. CDR3 sequence (DNA): TGTGCCAGCAGTTTATCGGTAATAGCGGGAGGGCCTAGGAACGAGCAGTACTTC.

CDR3 DNA sequence: TGTGCCAGCAGTTTGGCCGGCCAGGGAAGCACTGAAGCTTTCTTT. Amino acid sequence: CASSLAGQGSTEAFF. The chain carries TRBV28 and TRBJ1-1; D is possibly TRBD1 (5 bases). Germline-derived CDR1 and CDR2 are MDHEN and SYDVKM. Trimming pared 3 bases from V and 4 bases from J, leaving 15 bases between. CDR3 size: 15 residues. Together with reference TRBV28 and TRBJ1-1, the CDR3 gives the full variable domain: DVKVTQSSRYLVKRTGEKVFLECVQDMDHENMFWYRQDPGLGLRLIYFSYDVKMKEKGDIPEGYSVSREKKERFSLILESASTNQTSMYLCASSLAGQGSTEAFFGQGTRLTVV.

The chain uses TRBV6-6 and TRBJ1-1; perhaps TRBD1 as D (6 bases). The germline V and J ends were trimmed by 5 bases and 7 bases, with 17 bases remaining between them. CDR1 is MNHNY and CDR2 is SVGAGI in the germline V gene (reference sequence). The CDR3 runs 14 residues. This chain's CDR3 is CASSTPYRDGEAFF. CDR3 DNA: TGTGCCAGCAGTACGCCATACAGGGATGGTGAAGCTTTCTTT.

This chain joins TRBV28 and TRBJ1-2; D gene uncertain. The CDR3 runs 12 residues. Germline V gene sequence: CDR1 MDHEN, CDR2 SYDVKM. Trimming took 6 bases from V and 4 from J, leaving 9 bases between them. The CDR3 loop reads CASRLSVYGYTF. In nucleotides, the CDR3 is TGTGCCAGCAGGCTGAGTGTCTATGGCTACACCTTC.

The chain's CDR3 is CASSPTVGGNTGELFF. The CDR3 bases are TGCGCCAGCAGCCCGACTGTCGGGGGGAACACCGGGGAGCTGTTTTTT. The chain has TRBV5-1 and TRBJ2-2; possible D gene TRBD2, 6 bases. CDR1 SGHRS and CDR2 YFSETQ come from the germline V gene. Trimming pared 4 bases from V and 1 base from J, leaving 14 bases between. CDR3 size: 16 residues.

The chain uses TRBV12-3 or TRBV12-4 and TRBJ1-2; D is ambiguous. The CDR3 runs to 13 residues. The V gene lost 6 bases and the J gene lost 8 bases, with 16 bases spanning the gap. In nucleotides, the CDR3 is TGTGCCAGCAGAATGGGAGGTGGAGAAGGCTACACCTTC. This translates into CASRMGGGEGYTF.

V is TRBV7-8 and J is TRBJ1-5; 7 bases fit TRBD1. Per germline, CDR1 SGHVS and CDR2 FQNEAQ. With 5 bases clipped from V and 2 bases from J, the junction kept 9 bases outside the gene matches. This CDR3 comprises 16 residues. CDR3 protein: CASSIEGATGNQPQHF. The CDR3 nucleotides read TGTGCCAGCAGCATCGAGGGGGCGACGGGCAATCAGCCCCAGCATTTT.

The rearrangement joins TRBV9 to TRBJ2-2; D is undetermined. V lost 5 bases and J lost 7, with 12 bases in between. In germline, CDR1 is SGDLS, CDR2 YYNGEE. There are 13 residues in the CDR3. CDR3 residues: CASSSGPLGELFF. Here the CDR3 DNA reads TGTGCCAGCAGTTCGGGTCCACTCGGGGAGCTGTTTTTT.